A single TCR beta chain is shown here with its context. The data derive from a study of blood T cell repertoires in COVID-19. Overall study: Material from acute and convalescent COVID-19 was sourced from the United States, Italy and Spain. From T cells, B-cell-depleted T cells, or PBMCs came the material, which was cDNA or gDNA.

Original data processing: It was from reference gene primer amplification that nucleated cell counts were estimated. The repertoire was sequenced with immunoSEQ multiplex PCR; TCRdb's copy has only in-frame clones and lacks some. V, J and clone size derive from that table, while D and trimming were established from the DNA sequence. The table has roughly 250,000 clones, about 86% seen once. The ends lost 3 bases at V and 6 bases at J; junction bases unmatched: 9. The CDR3 covers 15 residues. Looked up from germline, CDR1 is KGHSH and CDR2 is LQKENI. Material for sequencing was peripheral blood. The rearrangement joins TRBV18 to TRBJ1-2; 8 nucleotides match TRBD1. The receptor was derived from a woman aged 80 or over with acute or convalescent COVID-19. The CDR3 bases are TGTGCCAGCTCACCCCTTGGGACAGGAGGGCATGGCTACACCTTC. Translated: CASSPLGTGGHGYTF.